This TCR beta chain was captured in a study of control samples from healthy donors and cancer patients. This CDR3 has 14 amino acids. V gave up 6 bases and J gave up 0 bases, with 9 bases separating them. In germline, CDR1 is MNHEY, CDR2 SMNVEV (reference sequence). Generated by immunoSEQ multiplex PCR, the TCRdb table keeps only in-frame clones and is missing some. The sample holds some 120,000 clones, more than 70% seen once. This clone was found once. The sample taken for sequencing was blood. J is TRBJ1-5 and V is TRBV27; D is unclear. This receptor was obtained from a man aged 50-60 years in good health. CDR3 loop: CASRSEYSNQPQHF. The CDR3 DNA follows: TGTGCCAGCAGATCAGAATATAGCAATCAGCCCCAGCATTTT.